The 26 T cell receptor beta chains below were found in one sample sequenced in a study of shared clonotypes between healthy human individuals. Libraries were prepared by immunoSEQ multiplex PCR; TCRdb keeps only in-frame clonotypes and omits some of them. Of about 1.5 million clones in the sample, 98% were seen once. Material: naive CD4+ T cells sorted from blood. Specified subset: CD45RA+ positively selected. These TCRs come from a man aged 30 to 39 in good health.

The rearrangement joins TRBV11-2 to TRBJ1-5; D is unresolved. The germline V gene has CDR1 SGHAT and CDR2 FQNNGV. CDR3 length: 15 amino acids. V shed 4 bases and J shed 0 bases, with 10 bases lying between them. The CDR3 sequence is CASSSSPYSNQPQHF. CDR3 nucleotide sequence: TGTGCCAGCAGCTCTAGCCCTTATAGCAATCAGCCCCAGCATTTT.

Remarks on this clone: The same CDR3 can be traced to other DNA sequences in this sample. The chain employs TRBV18 and TRBJ2-5, with D tentatively TRBD1 or TRBD2 (5 bases each). Trimming took 6 bases from V and 1 from J, leaving 9 bases between them. The germline V gene encodes CDR1 KGHSH and CDR2 LQKENI. The CDR3 covers 13 residues. Here the CDR3 reads CASSRGSQETQYF. The CDR3 DNA sequence: TGTGCCAGCTCCCGGGGCAGCCAAGAGACCCAGTACTTC.

V is TRBV6-1 and J is TRBJ2-7; D may match TRBD1 or TRBD2 (5 bases each). The germline gives CDR1 MNHNS, CDR2 SASEGT. The CDR3 contains 11 residues. The V end lost 8 bases, the J end lost 4 bases, and 9 bases lay between the germline ends. Written as DNA, the CDR3 is TGTGCCAGCGGAGAGGGGTACGAGCAGTACTTC. It encodes CASGEGYEQYF.

The chain carries TRBV10-1 and TRBJ1-1; no firm D call. Trimming shortened V by 8 bases and J by 0 bases, and 10 bases separated the two germline ends. The CDR3 is made up of 13 amino acids. In germline, CDR1 is WNHNN, CDR2 SYGVQD (reference sequence). The CDR3 sequence: CASSVSMNTEAFF. Here the CDR3 DNA reads TGCGCCAGCTCAGTATCGATGAACACTGAAGCTTTCTTT.

This clone has a single count. The chain carries TRBV29-1 and TRBJ2-7; D is unresolved. CDR3 size: 12 residues. V lost 7 bases, J lost 3 bases, and 13 bases lay in between. The germline V gene encodes CDR1 SQVTM and CDR2 ANQGSEA. The CDR3 DNA reads TGCAGCGCCGGTGGTAGGATCTACGAGCAGTACTTC. This gives the protein CSAGGRIYEQYF.

CDR3 DNA: TGTGCCAGCAGCTTGGGGGGAAAGGACACTGAAGCTTTCTTT. It codes for CASSLGGKDTEAFF. The chain uses TRBV5-6 and TRBJ1-1; D is unclear. V was clipped by 0 bases and J by 3 bases, with 9 bases between them. The CDR3 runs to 14 residues. Germline V CDR1 and CDR2: SGHDT, YYEEEE.

Here the CDR3 reads CASSPGGEVGTDTQYF. As DNA, the CDR3 is TGTGCCAGCAGCCCGGGGGGGGAGGTTGGTACAGATACGCAGTATTTT. J is TRBJ2-3 and V is TRBV7-2; 8 nucleotides agree with TRBD2. After removal of 5 bases from V and 3 bases from J, the junction contained 10 bases not matched to a gene. This CDR3 is built from 16 residues. Germline CDR1 SGHTA, CDR2 FQGNSA.

This CDR3 reads CASSEEVRNRQPQHF. DNA for the CDR3: TGTGCCAGCAGTGAAGAAGTACGCAATAGGCAGCCCCAGCATTTT. The chain is built from TRBV6-1 and TRBJ1-5; no clear D. CDR3 length: 15 residues. The germline gives CDR1 MNHNS, CDR2 SASEGT. The germline V and J ends were trimmed by 1 base and 7 bases, with 14 bases remaining between them.

The chain employs TRBV27 and TRBJ2-3; 10 nucleotides align to TRBD2. The CDR3 has 15 amino acids. Germline CDR1 reads MNHEY; CDR2 reads SMNVEV (reference sequence). Trimming cost V 6 bases and J 1 base; bases outside gene matches: 4. CDR3 in DNA: TGTGCCAGCAGAGGACTAGCGGTGGGCACAGATACGCAGTATTTT. Residues: CASRGLAVGTDTQYF.

This clone was counted once. The chain is built from TRBV5-1 and TRBJ2-7; 12 nucleotides line up with TRBD1. V gave up 10 bases and J gave up 7 bases; unmatched junction bases: 15. CDR1 is SGHRS and CDR2 is YFSETQ in the germline V gene. The length of the CDR3 is 15 residues. The CDR3 region has the DNA TGCGCCTCCATCCAAACCGGGACAGGGGGCCGGGAGCAGTACTTC. As protein: CASIQTGTGGREQYF.

The chain joins TRBV7-8 to TRBJ2-5; the D gene is possibly TRBD1 (5 bases). Looked up from germline, CDR1 is SGHVS and CDR2 is FQNEAQ. This CDR3 is built from 14 residues. The V and J ends lost 4 bases and 7 bases respectively, with 16 bases between them. CDR3 protein: CASSYGRVSGTQYF. The CDR3 region has the DNA TGTGCCAGCAGCTACGGCAGGGTTTCGGGGACCCAGTACTTC.

The chain combines TRBV28 with TRBJ1-5, with D perhaps TRBD1 (6 bases). Germline V gives CDR1 MDHEN, CDR2 SYDVKM. Trimming took off 6 bases at V and 0 bases at J, with 15 bases between the two ends. The CDR3 runs to 16 residues. The chain's CDR3 is CASRTRTDYSNQPQHF. The CDR3 nucleotides read TGTGCCAGCAGAACCCGGACAGATTATAGCAATCAGCCCCAGCATTTT.

This clone has only one observation. V and J are TRBV19 and TRBJ2-5; D not certain. CDR1 is LNHDA and CDR2 is SQIVND in the germline V gene (reference sequence). This CDR3 contains 11 residues. V dropped 6 bases and J dropped 5 bases, with 7 bases sitting between them. The CDR3 spells CASSRAETQYF. In DNA form, the CDR3 reads TGTGCCAGTAGCAGAGCCGAGACCCAGTACTTC.

The chain carries TRBV29-1 and TRBJ1-1; D perhaps matches TRBD1 (6 bases). The CDR3 is 15 residues long. Germline CDR1 reads SQVTM; CDR2 reads ANQGSEA. V was cut by 4 bases and J by 0 bases, with 15 bases left in between. The CDR3 here is CSVAQGITMNTEAFF. The CDR3 DNA reads as TGCAGCGTTGCACAGGGAATTACCATGAACACTGAAGCTTTCTTT. The variable domain in full, with the rest retrieved from reference TRBV29-1 and TRBJ1-1, is SAVISQKPSRDICQRGTSLTIQCQVDSQVTMMFWYRQQPGQSLTLIATANQGSEATYESGFVIDKFPISRPNLTFSTLTVSNMSPEDSSIYLCSVAQGITMNTEAFFGQGTRLTVV.

This clone came up once. The J gene is TRBJ2-3, the V gene TRBV4-2; no definite D call. V lost 0 bases and J lost 6, with 4 bases in between. CDR3 length: 12 residues. Germline loops: CDR1 LGHNA, CDR2 YNFKEQ. This chain's CDR3 is CASSQDLDTQYF. The CDR3 region has the DNA TGTGCCAGCAGCCAAGATCTCGATACGCAGTATTTT.

This chain links TRBV20-1 with TRBJ2-1; D is possibly TRBD2 (6 bases). This CDR3 is built from 11 residues. Trimming removed 6 bases at V and 12 bases at J, with 15 bases between. Germline CDR1 is DFQATT and CDR2 is SNEGSKA (reference sequence). CDR3 in amino acids: CSARDFRWQFF. The CDR3 bases are TGCAGTGCCAGGGACTTCAGGTGGCAGTTCTTC.

The chain joins TRBV7-2 to TRBJ2-5, with no clear D. The J call could be wrong; TRBJ2-7 is a better fit for the DNA end. This CDR3 is built from 13 residues. CDR1 is SGHTA and CDR2 is FQGNSA in the germline V gene. CDR3: CASSASNPSEQYF. DNA for the CDR3: TGTGCCAGCAGCGCGTCAAACCCCTCCGAGCAGTACTTC.

J is TRBJ1-1 and V is TRBV28; D might be TRBD1 (5 bases). V was trimmed by 8 bases and J by 11 bases, leaving 15 bases between them. The CDR3 has 11 amino acids. The germline V gene encodes CDR1 MDHEN and CDR2 SYDVKM. The DNA of the CDR3 is TGTGCCAGCTACTCCGGGACGGTGGCTTTCTTT. Translated: CASYSGTVAFF.

Of note for this clone: The same CDR3 can be traced to other DNA sequences in this sample. The chain is built from TRBV18 and TRBJ2-7; either TRBD1 or TRBD2 may fit D (5 bases each). This CDR3 comprises 15 residues. CDR1 is KGHSH, CDR2 LQKENI, per germline. The germline V and J ends were trimmed by 2 bases and 1 base, with 12 bases remaining between them. The CDR3 is CASSPGTGPSYEQYF. For the CDR3, the DNA is TGTGCCAGCTCACCAGGGACGGGGCCTTCCTACGAGCAGTACTTC.

A remark on this clone: Other nucleotide sequences in the sample specify the same CDR3. The chain has TRBV28 and TRBJ2-7; the D is unclear. Germline CDR1 is MDHEN and CDR2 is SYDVKM. The CDR3 extends over 12 amino acids. V was clipped by 6 bases and J by 2 bases, with 8 bases between them. CDR3 bases: TGTGCCAGCAGCCCCCTTGCCTACGAGCAGTACTTC. Amino acids: CASSPLAYEQYF.

The chain has TRBV5-4 and TRBJ1-1, with a weak D call TRBD1 (5 bases). Deletions cut 0 bases from V and 5 bases from J, with 11 bases between. The CDR3 spans 14 residues. Germline V CDR1 and CDR2: SGHNT, YYREEE (reference sequence). In DNA form, the CDR3 reads TGTGCCAGCAGCTTGGCGGGGGTAATGACTGAAGCTTTCTTT. Its translation is CASSLAGVMTEAFF.

The gene calls are TRBV7-6 and TRBJ2-3; D unresolved. CDR3 length: 16 amino acids. The V end was cut by 5 bases, the J end by 1 base, with 16 bases between. Germline V gives CDR1 SGHVS, CDR2 FNYEAQ. Written as DNA, the CDR3 is TGTGCCAGCAGCCTCTTGGGGAACGGCGGCACAGATACGCAGTATTTT. It is translated as CASSLLGNGGTDTQYF.

The rearrangement joins TRBV5-1 to TRBJ2-2; 11 bases fit TRBD1. V was clipped by 4 bases and J by 3 bases; unmatched bases: 8. Germline assignment: CDR1 SGHRS and CDR2 YFSETQ. The CDR3 runs to 17 residues. The CDR3 region is CASSLKWTGGDTGELFF. DNA of the CDR3: TGCGCCAGCAGCCTAAAGTGGACAGGGGGCGACACCGGGGAGCTGTTTTTT.

This chain uses TRBV5-1 with TRBJ2-5; 7 bases are a match to TRBD2. Germline V gene data show CDR1 as SGHRS and CDR2 as YFSETQ. V lost 2 bases and J lost 0; bases outside the gene matches: 4. CDR3 size: 15 residues. The CDR3 loop reads CASSFTREDQETQYF. CDR3 in DNA: TGCGCCAGCAGCTTTACTCGGGAGGACCAAGAGACCCAGTACTTC.

The V and J genes are TRBV7-6 and TRBJ2-2; D not resolved. CDR1 is SGHVS and CDR2 is FNYEAQ in the germline V gene. V shed 5 bases and J shed 8 bases, with 9 bases lying between them. This CDR3 is built from 12 residues. The CDR3 spells CASSPASGELFF. CDR3 DNA: TGTGCCAGCAGCCCTGCATCGGGGGAGCTGTTTTTT.

A note on this clone: A junction end diverges from the germline sequence, so it may reflect a read error. The rearrangement uses TRBV15 and TRBJ2-7, with TRBD1 as a possible D gene (5 bases). The CDR3 is made up of 12 amino acids. The germline V gene has CDR1 LNHNV and CDR2 YYDKDF (reference sequence). CDR3 in DNA: TGTGCCACCAGCAGAGATCAAGCAGGGTTGAACTTC. It encodes CATSRDQAGLNF.